This section outlines one T cell receptor beta chain sequence together with its context. This sample was included in a study of blood T cell repertoires in COVID-19. Study at large: Sites across the United States, Italy and Spain contributed samples from acute and convalescent COVID-19. PBMCs, B-cell-depleted T cells, or T cells were the source of the cDNA or gDNA that made up the material.

This CDR3 spans 15 amino acids. V lost 7 bases, J lost 10 bases, and 23 bases lay in between. CDR1 is MNHEY, CDR2 SMNVEV, per germline (reference sequence). Original processing notes: Amplification with reference gene primers provided the estimates of nucleated cell counts. TCRdb keeps only in-frame clones here, not all; method: immunoSEQ multiplex PCR. The V and J calls and clone size are taken from that table; D and trimming were inferred from the DNA. The data contain over 110,000 clones, 80% of them singletons. The rearrangement joins TRBV27 to TRBJ2-1; D uncertain. Sequencing was performed on peripheral blood. The TCR sequence derives from a man aged 65-85 years who had recovered from COVID-19. CDR3: CASNQDSPHNGEQFF. The CDR3 nucleotides read TGTGCCAGCAATCAAGACTCGCCCCACAATGGGGAGCAGTTCTTC.